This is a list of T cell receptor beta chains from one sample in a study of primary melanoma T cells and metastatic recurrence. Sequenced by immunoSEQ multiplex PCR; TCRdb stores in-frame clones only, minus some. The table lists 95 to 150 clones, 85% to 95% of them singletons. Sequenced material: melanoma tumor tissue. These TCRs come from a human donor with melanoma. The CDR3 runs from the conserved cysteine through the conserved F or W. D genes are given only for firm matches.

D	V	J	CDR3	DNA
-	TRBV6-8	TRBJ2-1	CASSYSRTGVPYNEQFF	TGTGCCAGCAGTTACTCGCGGACGGGAGTTCCCTACAATGAGCAGTTCTTC